This T cell receptor (beta chain) was sequenced during a study of identical twins. TCRdb called the 5' RACE reads again in MiXCR, with one record for every CDR3 protein. Among fewer than 250,000 distinct CDR3 sequences listed, 6% to 8% were seen once. Germline assignment: CDR1 KGHDR and CDR2 SFDVKD. This CDR3 comprises 16 residues. V dropped 3 bases and J dropped 7 bases, with 18 bases sitting between them. This sample was shared with a second study, whose subject was yellow fever vaccine responses in identical twins.

The sequenced sample was CD8+ T cells sorted from blood. The rearrangement joins TRBV24-1 to TRBJ2-1; D could derive from TRBD1 or TRBD2 (5 bases each). The origin of this receptor is a woman aged 18 to 35 in good health. CDR3 nucleotide sequence: TGTGCCACCAGTGATGTGGGGACCCACAATGTTAATGAGCAGTTCTTC. This gives the protein CATSDVGTHNVNEQFF.